This TCR beta chain emerged from a study of long-term antiretroviral therapy in people with HIV. The CDR3 loop spans 15 amino acids. Germline CDR1 is SGHRS and CDR2 is YFSETQ. Deletions cut 4 bases from V and 0 bases from J, with 14 bases between. This clone was recorded a few times. Its target is unknown. Run at survey level, the immunoSEQ assay was version v3.0. 40,000-50,000 T-cell genomes per sample were the sequencing target. Repertoires were generated with immunoSEQ multiplex PCR, while TCRdb's copy carries only in-frame clones and drops some. The sample has 15,000 to 20,000 clones, roughly 80% seen once. Study results and limitations: Older ART regimens may have been in use when blood was drawn between the mid-2000s and the late 2010s.

This material consisted of unsorted PBMCs, taken around 2.2 years before starting antiretroviral therapy. The TCR comes from a young man with HIV. The chain links TRBV5-1 to TRBJ2-7, with a possible D match to TRBD2 (6 bases). The CDR3 region is CASSPVEGLSYEQYF. The CDR3 DNA reads as TGCGCCAGCAGCCCCGTGGAGGGCCTCTCCTACGAGCAGTACTTC.